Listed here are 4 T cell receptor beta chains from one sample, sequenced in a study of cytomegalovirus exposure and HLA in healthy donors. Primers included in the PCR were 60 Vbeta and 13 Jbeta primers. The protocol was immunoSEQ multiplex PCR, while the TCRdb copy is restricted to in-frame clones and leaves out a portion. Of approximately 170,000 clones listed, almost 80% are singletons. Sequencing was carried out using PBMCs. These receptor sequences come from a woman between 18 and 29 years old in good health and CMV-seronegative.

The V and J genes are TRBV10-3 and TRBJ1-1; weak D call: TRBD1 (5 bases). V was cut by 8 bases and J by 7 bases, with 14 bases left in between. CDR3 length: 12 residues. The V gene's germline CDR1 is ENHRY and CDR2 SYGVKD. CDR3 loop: CAIRGGSVEAFF. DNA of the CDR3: TGTGCCATCCGGGGGGGAAGCGTTGAAGCTTTCTTT.

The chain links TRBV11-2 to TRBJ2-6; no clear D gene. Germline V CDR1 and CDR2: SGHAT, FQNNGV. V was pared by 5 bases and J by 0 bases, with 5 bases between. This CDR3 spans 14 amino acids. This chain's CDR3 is CASSTTSGANVLTF. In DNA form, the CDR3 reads TGTGCCAGCAGCACTACCTCTGGGGCCAACGTCCTGACTTTC.

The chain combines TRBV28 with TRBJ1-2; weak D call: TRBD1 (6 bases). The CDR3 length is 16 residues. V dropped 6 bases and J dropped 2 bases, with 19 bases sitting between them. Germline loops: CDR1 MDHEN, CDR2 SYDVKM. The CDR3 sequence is CASSLDYRENNYGYTF. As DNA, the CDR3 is TGTGCCAGCAGCCTCGATTACAGGGAAAACAACTATGGCTACACCTTC.

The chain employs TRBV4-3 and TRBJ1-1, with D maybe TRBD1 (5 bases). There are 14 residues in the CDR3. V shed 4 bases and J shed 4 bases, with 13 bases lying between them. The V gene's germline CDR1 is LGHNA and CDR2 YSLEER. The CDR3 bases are TGCGCCAGCAGCCCATCGTCTCAGGGCACTGAAGCTTTCTTT. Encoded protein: CASSPSSQGTEAFF.